Following are 30 T cell receptor beta chains from one sample sequenced in a study of blood T cell repertoires in COVID-19. Libraries were prepared by immunoSEQ multiplex PCR; TCRdb keeps only in-frame clonotypes and omits some of them. The sample includes a few hundred thousand clones, about 80% seen only once; the top ten take over 3%. Source material: peripheral blood. The receptor source for this set is a woman older than 75 with acute or convalescent COVID-19.

The chain uses TRBV7-3 and TRBJ1-1, with 7 positions matching TRBD1. Per the germline V gene, CDR1 is SGHTA and CDR2 is FQGTGA. V shed 4 bases and J 2 bases; nucleotides not matched to a gene: 10. CDR3 length: 16 amino acids. In DNA form, the CDR3 reads TGTGCCAGCAGCTATACAGGGGCGGGAGGCAACACTGAAGCTTTCTTT. As protein: CASSYTGAGGNTEAFF.

This clone appeared a few times. J is TRBJ2-2 and V is TRBV19; 8 nucleotides line up with TRBD2. J lost 1 base, V lost 6 bases, and 4 bases had no gene match. The CDR3 is made up of 15 amino acids. CDR1 is LNHDA, CDR2 SQIVND, per germline (reference sequence). CDR3 bases: TGTGCCAGTAGAGGACTAGCCCTGAACACCGGGGAGCTGTTTTTT. It yields the protein CASRGLALNTGELFF.

The rearrangement links TRBV6-5 to TRBJ1-3; D not resolved. CDR3 length: 12 amino acids. Germline V gives CDR1 MNHEY, CDR2 SVGAGI. V was clipped by 8 bases and J by 2 bases, with 7 bases between them. The CDR3 DNA reads as TGTGCCAGCGGCCAGACTGGAAACACCATATATTTT. Translation gives CASGQTGNTIYF.

The chain employs TRBV27 and TRBJ1-5, with TRBD1 as a possible D gene (5 bases). The CDR3 has 14 residues. Germline V gene lookup returns CDR1 MNHEY and CDR2 SMNVEV (reference sequence). V shed 2 bases and J shed 6 bases, with 11 bases lying between them. The CDR3 spells CASSLLPTVQPQHF. The DNA of the CDR3 is TGTGCCAGCAGTTTACTCCCGACAGTTCAGCCCCAGCATTTT.

The chain couples TRBV11-2 to TRBJ2-7, with D perhaps matching TRBD2 (5 bases). The CDR3 spans 13 residues. V lost 4 bases to trimming and J lost 2 bases, with 9 bases between them. Germline-derived CDR1 and CDR2 are SGHAT and FQNNGV. As DNA, the CDR3 is TGTGCCAGCAGCTCACCCGGGACCTACGAGCAGTACTTC. Its translation: CASSSPGTYEQYF.

V and J are TRBV3-1 (or the pseudogene TRBV3-2) and TRBJ2-7; TRBD2 aligns across 13 bases. V lost 4 bases and J lost 3; bases outside the gene matches: 3. Germline CDR1 is LGHDT and CDR2 is YNNKEL (reference sequence). This CDR3 is built from 15 residues. The CDR3, as DNA: TGTGCCAGCAGCCTTACTAGCGGGAGGGACTACGAGCAGTACTTC. Translation gives CASSLTSGRDYEQYF.

The chain has TRBV6-6 and TRBJ2-5; 11 bases line up with TRBD2. V was pared by 7 bases and J by 4 bases, with 5 bases of the junction left unmatched. CDR1 is MNHNY, CDR2 SVGAGI, per germline (reference sequence). This CDR3 has 14 amino acids. CDR3 region: CASKGSGRVETQYF. The CDR3 region has the DNA TGTGCCAGCAAAGGTAGCGGGAGGGTAGAGACCCAGTACTTC.

The V and J genes are TRBV5-6 and TRBJ1-6; D is ambiguous. The CDR3 sequence is 15 residues long. Germline assignment: CDR1 SGHDT and CDR2 YYEEEE. V lost 2 bases, J lost 8 bases, and 14 bases lay in between. This CDR3 is CASSFRGLADSPLHF. In DNA, the CDR3 is TGTGCCAGCAGCTTTAGAGGGCTAGCGGATTCACCCCTCCACTTT.

The chain combines TRBV7-9 with TRBJ1-2; tentative D call: TRBD1 (5 bases). Germline V gene lookup returns CDR1 SEHNR and CDR2 FQNEAQ (reference sequence). The CDR3 loop spans 15 amino acids. V lost 5 bases and J 8 bases, leaving 21 bases between the germline ends. The CDR3 here is CASSPRQKGALGYTF. CDR3 bases: TGTGCCAGCAGCCCCCGACAGAAAGGAGCTTTGGGCTACACCTTC.

The chain recombines TRBV14 with TRBJ1-2, with a tentative D call TRBD1 (5 bases). CDR1 is SGHDN, CDR2 FVKESK, per germline. This CDR3 has 13 amino acids. V dropped 1 base and J dropped 8 bases, with 11 bases sitting between them. The CDR3 DNA is TGTGCCAGCAGCCAAGTGCAGGGAAGAGGCTACACCTTC. This encodes CASSQVQGRGYTF.

V gene TRBV19 combines with J gene TRBJ2-1; 10 bases are a match to TRBD2. The CDR3 runs 15 residues. Germline assignment: CDR1 LNHDA and CDR2 SQIVND (reference sequence). The V gene end was trimmed by 9 bases and the J gene end by 0 bases; junction bases not matched to a gene: 5. For the CDR3, the DNA is TGTGCCAGCCCGGGACTAGCGAGCTCCTACAATGAGCAGTTCTTC. Encoded protein: CASPGLASSYNEQFF.

CDR3 protein: CASSYGLAGAGGTQYF. In DNA, the CDR3 is TGTGCCAGCAGTTACGGGCTAGCGGGGGCAGGCGGGACCCAGTACTTC. The chain carries TRBV6-5 and TRBJ2-5; 10 positions agree with TRBD2. CDR1 and CDR2 (germline): MNHEY, SVGAGI. The ends lost 2 bases at V and 7 bases at J; junction bases unmatched: 10. The CDR3 is 16 residues long.

V is TRBV20-1 and J is TRBJ2-7; TRBD2 might be the D (5 bases). V lost 3 bases, J lost 5 bases, and 14 bases lay in between. The CDR3 loop spans 13 amino acids. Germline CDR1 is DFQATT and CDR2 is SNEGSKA (reference sequence). The CDR3 region is CSASGPGSDEQYF. The CDR3 DNA follows: TGCAGTGCTAGTGGCCCGGGGTCCGACGAGCAGTACTTC.

This clone turned up a few times. The chain links TRBV4-2 to TRBJ1-2; 10 bases line up with TRBD1. The CDR3 extends over 18 amino acids. Germline V lookup: CDR1 LGHNA, CDR2 YNFKEQ. The V segment lost 0 bases and the J segment 4 bases; nucleotides outside the gene matches: 11. The CDR3 here is CASSQERGQGQLGYGYTF. The CDR3 DNA reads TGTGCCAGCAGCCAAGAACGGGGACAGGGGCAGTTAGGCTATGGCTACACCTTC.

The chain uses TRBV11-2 and TRBJ2-1; 16 bases are shared with TRBD2. Germline assignment: CDR1 SGHAT and CDR2 FQNNGV. This CDR3 comprises 17 residues. The V and J ends lost 5 bases and 4 bases, in that order; junction bases with no gene match: 5. The CDR3: CASSGTSGRVFYNEQFF. DNA of the CDR3: TGTGCCAGCAGCGGGACTAGCGGGAGGGTCTTTTACAATGAGCAGTTCTTC.

The chain uses TRBV6-5 and TRBJ2-2; 8 nucleotides align to TRBD1. Germline V gene lookup returns CDR1 MNHEY and CDR2 SVGAGI. J gave up 5 bases and V 2 bases, and 7 bases lay outside the gene matches. The CDR3 totals 16 residues. CDR3 protein: CASSYKPGGMTGELFF. DNA for the CDR3: TGTGCCAGCAGTTACAAGCCAGGGGGCATGACCGGGGAGCTGTTTTTT.

This clone appeared a single time. The rearrangement uses TRBV6-5 and TRBJ1-6, with D perhaps TRBD1 (5 bases). The V and J ends lost 0 bases and 9 bases respectively, with 12 bases between them. Germline CDR1 reads MNHEY; CDR2 reads SVGAGI. This CDR3 has 15 amino acids. CDR3 coding DNA: TGTGCCAGCAGTTACTCCAGGGACTCCCTTTCACCCCTCCACTTT. It specifies CASSYSRDSLSPLHF.

This clone was observed a few times. Relative to the germline gene, one junction end is altered; a read error may explain this. The chain employs TRBV20-1 and TRBJ2-7; tentatively, D is TRBD2 (6 bases). CDR3 size: 11 residues. Germline V gene data show CDR1 as DFQATT and CDR2 as SNEGSKA (reference sequence). For the CDR3, the DNA is TGCAGTGCTAGAGATTACGGGAGTGAGTTCTTC. It is translated as CSARDYGSEFF.

This chain joins TRBV25-1 and TRBJ2-1; TRBD1 matches at 11 bases. V dropped 4 bases and J dropped 7; count of bases not matched to a gene: 6. From germline, CDR1 is MGHDK and CDR2 SYGVNS. CDR3 length: 15 residues. This CDR3 reads CASSGAGTGGNEQFF. In DNA form, the CDR3 reads TGTGCCAGCAGTGGAGCCGGGACAGGGGGAAATGAGCAGTTCTTC.

The chain carries TRBV7-9 and TRBJ2-3, with D possibly being TRBD2 (6 bases). Trimming pared 3 bases from V and 3 bases from J, leaving 19 bases between. Germline V lookup: CDR1 SEHNR, CDR2 FQNEAQ (reference sequence). This CDR3 is 17 amino acids long. The CDR3 bases are TGTGCCAGCAGCTTGCTCGGCGGGGTGGTCGGTACAGATACGCAGTATTTT. Protein sequence: CASSLLGGVVGTDTQYF.

This chain connects TRBV5-6 to TRBJ1-1, with D unresolved. V was clipped by 0 bases and J by 0 bases, with 3 bases between them. Germline CDR1 reads SGHDT; CDR2 reads YYEEEE. The CDR3 is 13 residues long. The CDR3 DNA follows: TGTGCCAGCAGCTTGGTCATGAACACTGAAGCTTTCTTT. Amino acids: CASSLVMNTEAFF. The complete variable domain, with remaining parts taken from reference TRBV5-6 and TRBJ1-1, reads DAGVTQSPTHLIKTRGQQVTLRCSPKSGHDTVSWYQQALGQGPQFIFQYYEEEERQRGNFPDRFSGHQFPNYSSELNVNALLLGDSALYLCASSLVMNTEAFFGQGTRLTVV.

This clone showed up just a few times. The genes are TRBV18 and TRBJ2-7, with TRBD2 as a possible D gene (6 bases). The germline CDR1 and CDR2 sequences are KGHSH and LQKENI. Trimming took off 6 bases at V and 3 bases at J, with 9 bases between the two ends. CDR3 size: 12 residues. CDR3 coding DNA: TGTGCCAGCTCCGCGGGACTCTACGAGCAGTACTTC. Encoded protein: CASSAGLYEQYF.

V is TRBV7-8 and J is TRBJ1-1; D might be TRBD1 (6 bases). Germline V lookup: CDR1 SGHVS, CDR2 FQNEAQ. With 5 bases removed from V and 4 bases from J, the gap between germline ends came to 17 bases. This CDR3 has 15 amino acids. The CDR3 reads CASSLTRGGATEAFF. The CDR3 DNA reads as TGTGCCAGCAGCCTAACGCGTGGGGGGGCCACTGAAGCTTTCTTT.

J is TRBJ2-7 and V is TRBV15; D is possibly TRBD1 (7 bases). Germline values: CDR1 LNHNV, CDR2 YYDKDF (reference sequence). Trimming pared 5 bases from V and 3 bases from J, leaving 14 bases between. The CDR3 covers 14 residues. The chain's CDR3 is CATSGGTDNYEQYF. DNA of the CDR3: TGTGCCACCAGCGGCGGGACAGACAACTACGAGCAGTACTTC.

The rearrangement links TRBV18 to TRBJ1-1, with a possible D match to TRBD1 (6 bases). Germline V lookup: CDR1 KGHSH, CDR2 LQKENI. V lost 4 bases and J lost 1, with 16 bases in between. The CDR3 contains 16 residues. CDR3 coding DNA: TGTGCCAGCTCACAAAGTTATAACAGGGCGAACACTGAAGCTTTCTTT. Encoded protein: CASSQSYNRANTEAFF.

The chain links TRBV5-1 to TRBJ2-5, with D perhaps matching TRBD1 (6 bases). Germline values: CDR1 SGHRS, CDR2 YFSETQ. The CDR3 length is 16 residues. The germline V and J ends were trimmed by 0 bases and 7 bases, with 19 bases remaining between them. For the CDR3, the DNA is TGCGCCAGCAGCTTGGACCCGGGACATTCGAAGGGGACCCAGTACTTC. Translation: CASSLDPGHSKGTQYF.

CDR3: CASSPTGTTNEKLFF. As DNA, the CDR3 is TGTGCCAGCAGCCCTACAGGGACAACTAATGAAAAACTGTTTTTT. This sequence joins TRBV6-6 and TRBJ1-4; the D gene is possibly TRBD1 (6 bases). The CDR3 has 15 residues. The V and J ends lost 6 bases and 0 bases respectively, with 11 bases between them. Germline V CDR1 and CDR2: MNHNY, SVGAGI (reference sequence).

V gene TRBV3-1 (or the pseudogene TRBV3-2) combines with J gene TRBJ1-3; D is uncertain. V was cut by 1 base and J by 4 bases, with 11 bases left in between. The CDR3 length is 15 residues. The germline V gene has CDR1 LGHDT and CDR2 YNNKEL (reference sequence). The CDR3: CASSQARGIGNTIYF. Written as DNA, the CDR3 is TGTGCCAGCAGCCAAGCGCGGGGAATCGGAAACACCATATATTTT.

The rearrangement uses TRBV6-5 and TRBJ1-2, with 7 bases matching TRBD1. V dropped 5 bases and J dropped 3; count of bases not matched to a gene: 6. This CDR3 has 14 amino acids. Germline CDR1 and CDR2: MNHEY and SVGAGI. CDR3 DNA sequence: TGTGCCAGCAGTAGGGCAGGGGGAGACTATGGCTACACCTTC. It translates to CASSRAGGDYGYTF.

The genes are TRBV19 and TRBJ1-5, with D perhaps matching TRBD1 (5 bases). Germline V CDR1 and CDR2: LNHDA, SQIVND (reference sequence). V was cut by 5 bases and J by 0 bases, with 17 bases left in between. CDR3 size: 17 residues. CDR3: CASSGQAGQNSNQPQHF. The CDR3 DNA follows: TGTGCCAGTAGTGGCCAGGCAGGGCAAAATAGCAATCAGCCCCAGCATTTT.